These T cell receptor beta chains were read from a single sample in a study of CD8+CD57+ T cells in acquired aplastic anemia. TCRdb analysed the reads with MiXCR anew, one entry per CDR3 protein. Of approximately 300,000 distinct CDR3 sequences listed, 56% are singletons. The sequencing sample was made of sorted CD4+, CD8+, or CD8+CD57+ T cells (not recorded which) from PBMCs. The source is a human donor with aplastic anemia. Both conserved end residues are part of each CDR3. A D gene is named only where the DNA matches it firmly. The size of a clone is reported for some rows only, either as once, few or many, or as a class for expanded clones.

D gene	V gene	clone size	J gene	CDR3 protein	CDR3 DNA
TRBD2	TRBV7-9	few	TRBJ2-5	CASSLAGGEETQYF	TGTGCCAGCAGCTTGGCGGGGGGGGAAGAGACCCAGTACTTC
NA	TRBV2	once	TRBJ1-5	CASSATGRGYSNQPQHF	TGTGCCAGCAGTGCCACAGGGCGGGGGTATAGCAATCAGCCCCAGCATTTT
TRBD1	TRBV10-3	NA	TRBJ2-7	CAISDPGTGKDEQYF	TGTGCCATCAGTGACCCCGGGACAGGGAAGGACGAGCAGTACTTC
TRBD2	TRBV10-3	few	TRBJ2-3	CASSRQTSGNTDTQYF	TGTGCCAGCAGTCGTCAGACTAGCGGGAACACAGATACGCAGTATTTT
NA	TRBV11-3	NA	TRBJ2-7	CASSLDARYEQYF	TGTGCCAGCAGCTTAGACGCCAGATACGAGCAGTACTTC
NA	TRBV18	NA	TRBJ1-1	CASSPPEGRMNTEAFF	TGTGCCAGCTCACCACCGGAGGGACGGATGAACACTGAAGCTTTCTTT
NA	TRBV24-1	NA	TRBJ1-3	CATADRAGNTIYF	TGTGCCACCGCCGACAGAGCTGGAAACACCATATATTTT
TRBD2	TRBV19	NA	TRBJ2-3	CASSVPAGDTDTQYF	TGTGCCAGTAGCGTTCCAGCGGGGGACACAGATACGCAGTATTTT
NA	TRBV6-1	once	TRBJ2-5	CASSVQAQGRGNQPQYF	TGTGCCAGCAGTGTCCAGGCACAGGGAAGGGGTAATCAGCCCCAGTACTTC
NA	TRBV2	NA	TRBJ2-7	CASSGGREQYF	TGTGCCAGCAGTGGGGGCCGCGAGCAGTACTTC
NA	TRBV10-2	NA	TRBJ2-2	CASSPTNTGELFF	TGCGCCAGCAGCCCTACGAACACCGGGGAGCTGTTTTTT
TRBD1	TRBV12-3/TRBV12-4	NA	TRBJ1-1	CASSLTGQGAEAFF	TGTGCCAGCAGCTTGACGGGACAGGGGGCTGAAGCTTTTTTT
NA	TRBV9	few	TRBJ2-7	CASSSTRILYEQYF	TGTGCCAGCAGCAGTACCCGGATTCTCTACGAGCAGTACTTC
NA	TRBV7-3	NA	TRBJ2-3	CASSLTRREADTQYF	TGTGCCAGCAGCTTAACTAGGCGTGAAGCGGATACGCAGTATTTT
NA	TRBV2	many	TRBJ1-2	CASTQTVNYGYTF	TGTGCCAGCACACAAACCGTAAACTATGGCTACACCTTC
TRBD1	TRBV9	NA	TRBJ2-3	CASSAGGDTQYF	TGTGCCAGCAGCGCAGGGGGTGATACGCAGTATTTT
NA	TRBV6-5	NA	TRBJ1-6	CASSYRGGSPLHF	TGTGCCAGCAGTTACCGTGGGGGTTCACCCCTCCACTTT
NA	TRBV7-4	NA	TRBJ1-3	CASSLLSSGNTIYF	TGTGCCAGCAGCCTGCTGAGCTCTGGAAACACCATATATTTT
NA	TRBV19	NA	TRBJ2-3	CASSTWTVSTDTQYF	TGTGCCAGTAGTACTTGGACGGTCAGCACAGATACGCAGTATTTT
NA	TRBV20-1	many	TRBJ2-5	CSATRGYQETQYF	TGCAGTGCCACGAGAGGGTACCAAGAGACCCAGTACTTC
NA	TRBV11-1	many	TRBJ1-1	CASSTGTVRQAFF	TGTGCCAGCAGCACAGGGACTGTGAGACAAGCTTTCTTT
NA	TRBV7-8	NA	TRBJ2-5	CASNPHPGTLKETQYF	TGTGCCAGCAACCCCCATCCCGGGACTCTGAAAGAGACCCAGTACTTC
NA	TRBV20-1	many	TRBJ2-2	CSAWDLGGELFF	TGCAGTGCTTGGGACCTCGGCGGGGAGCTGTTTTTT
NA	TRBV9	NA	TRBJ1-3	CASSVVGGSGNTIYF	TGTGCCAGCAGCGTAGTTGGGGGCTCTGGAAACACCATATATTTT
TRBD1	TRBV9	NA	TRBJ2-5	CASGTGDEETQYF	TGTGCCAGTGGGACAGGCGACGAAGAGACCCAGTACTTC
TRBD1	TRBV6-5	few	TRBJ1-2	CASSYSTGGHGYTF	TGTGCCAGCAGTTACTCCACAGGGGGCCATGGCTACACCTTC
NA	TRBV15	NA	TRBJ2-1	CATSRPQLGEQFF	TGTGCCACCAGCAGACCCCAGTTAGGCGAGCAGTTCTTC
NA	TRBV6-5	many	TRBJ2-2	CASSWGAGTTYTGELFF	TGTGCCAGCAGTTGGGGGGCCGGGACAACGTACACCGGGGAGCTGTTTTTT
TRBD2	TRBV15	NA	TRBJ2-3	CATSALAGAVTGTQYF	TGTGCCACCAGCGCACTAGCGGGGGCCGTCACAGGTACGCAGTATTTT
NA	TRBV7-2	NA	TRBJ1-1	CASSHLGAFF	TGTGCCAGCAGCCATCTGGGCGCTTTCTTT
NA	TRBV7-3	once	TRBJ1-2	CASSLARDTYYGYTF	TGTGCCAGCAGCTTAGCTCGGGACACCTACTATGGCTACACCTTC
NA	TRBV7-9	NA	TRBJ1-4	CASSLVSNEKLFF	TGTGCCAGCAGCTTAGTGAGTAATGAAAAACTGTTTTTT
NA	TRBV7-3	NA	TRBJ2-3	CASSLDGGGSTQYF	TGTGCCAGCAGCTTAGACGGGGGCGGTAGTACGCAGTATTTT
TRBD1	TRBV7-3	NA	TRBJ2-6	CASSLQGAAGANVLTF	TGTGCCAGCAGCTTACAGGGGGCGGCCGGGGCCAACGTCCTGACTTTC
NA	TRBV5-4	NA	TRBJ1-3	CASSQLGSNYGYTIYF	TGTGCCAGCAGCCAACTTGGGTCTAACTATGGCTACACCATATATTTT
NA	TRBV29-1	many	TRBJ1-2	CSVAGRNYGYTF	TGCAGCGTTGCTGGCAGGAACTATGGCTACACCTTC
NA	TRBV2	NA	TRBJ2-1	CASKRDSEEQFF	TGTGCCAGCAAGAGGGACTCGGAGGAGCAGTTCTTC
NA	TRBV7-9	NA	TRBJ1-1	CASSQAGVPEAFF	TGTGCCAGCAGCCAAGCCGGGGTCCCTGAAGCTTTCTTT
NA	TRBV7-2	NA	TRBJ2-2	CASSLQHGELFF	TGTGCCAGCAGCCTGCAGCACGGGGAGCTGTTTTTT
NA	TRBV19	NA	TRBJ2-1	CASSMGRNEQFF	TGTGCCAGTAGTATGGGGCGGAATGAGCAGTTCTTC
TRBD2	TRBV19	NA	TRBJ2-7	CAVAGGSYEQYF	TGTGCAGTTGCGGGGGGGAGCTACGAGCAGTACTTC
NA	TRBV5-6	NA	TRBJ1-2	CASRGGGDGYTF	TGTGCCAGCAGAGGAGGAGGGGATGGCTACACCTTC
TRBD2	TRBV25-1	many	TRBJ2-1	CASSEPGTSGGGDEQFF	TGTGCCAGCAGTGAGCCCGGGACTAGCGGGGGGGGGGATGAGCAGTTCTTC
NA	TRBV2	NA	TRBJ2-3	CASREGSSTDTQYF	TGTGCCAGCAGAGAAGGTTCTAGCACAGATACGCAGTATTTT
NA	TRBV20-1	NA	TRBJ1-2	CSAGGIQGYTF	TGCAGTGCTGGAGGAATTCAGGGCTACACCTTC
NA	TRBV6-1	NA	TRBJ2-7	CASSEAHGVPYEQYF	TGTGCCAGCAGTGAAGCGCACGGGGTCCCCTACGAGCAGTACTTC
TRBD1	TRBV10-2	NA	TRBJ2-7	CASRKGQGSEQYF	TGCGCCAGCAGGAAGGGACAGGGATCCGAGCAGTACTTC
NA	TRBV19	NA	TRBJ1-3	CASSIGRDLSGNTIYF	TGTGCCAGTAGTATCGGGCGGGATCTCTCTGGAAACACCATATATTTT
NA	TRBV7-3	NA	TRBJ2-6	CASSSEGGAAGANVLTF	TGTGCCAGCAGCTCCGAAGGGGGGGCTGCTGGGGCCAACGTCCTGACTTTC
TRBD2	TRBV7-9	many	TRBJ2-1	CASSDGEGMYNEQFF	TGTGCCAGCAGCGATGGGGAGGGAATGTACAATGAGCAGTTCTTC
TRBD2	TRBV20-1	NA	TRBJ2-1	CSANPGGVNEQFF	TGCAGTGCTAATCCGGGGGGGGTCAATGAGCAGTTCTTC
NA	TRBV6-1	many	TRBJ1-4	CASSEGTTNEKLFF	TGTGCCAGCAGTGAGGGGACAACTAATGAAAAACTGTTTTTT
TRBD1	TRBV9	once	TRBJ2-7	CASSVAWTGDYEQYF	TGTGCCAGCAGCGTAGCATGGACAGGGGACTACGAGCAGTACTTC
TRBD2	TRBV7-9	NA	TRBJ2-7	CASSLHLHGGGAEQYF	TGTGCCAGCAGCCTCCACCTACACGGGGGAGGGGCCGAGCAGTACTTC